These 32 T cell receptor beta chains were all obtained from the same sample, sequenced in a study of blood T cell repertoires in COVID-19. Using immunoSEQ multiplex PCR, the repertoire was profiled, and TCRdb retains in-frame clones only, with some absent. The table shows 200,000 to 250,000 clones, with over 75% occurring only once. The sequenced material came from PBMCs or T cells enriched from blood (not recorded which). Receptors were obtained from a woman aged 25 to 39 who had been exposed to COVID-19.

The CDR3 DNA reads TGTGCCAGCTCACCAAACGGGAATCAGCCCCAGCATTTT. As protein: CASSPNGNQPQHF. This chain uses TRBV18 with TRBJ1-5; no clear D. The CDR3 runs to 13 residues. Germline V gene sequence: CDR1 KGHSH, CDR2 LQKENI. V lost 2 bases and J lost 4, with 6 bases in between.

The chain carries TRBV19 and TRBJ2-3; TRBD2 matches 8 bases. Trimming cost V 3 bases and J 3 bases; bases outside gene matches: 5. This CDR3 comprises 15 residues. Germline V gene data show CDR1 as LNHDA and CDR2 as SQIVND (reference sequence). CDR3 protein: CASSIRLAKTDTQYF. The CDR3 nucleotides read TGTGCCAGTAGTATCCGACTAGCGAAGACAGATACGCAGTATTTT.

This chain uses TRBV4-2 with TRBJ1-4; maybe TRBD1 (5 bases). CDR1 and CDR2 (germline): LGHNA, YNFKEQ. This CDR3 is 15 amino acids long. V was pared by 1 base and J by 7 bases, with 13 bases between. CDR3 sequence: CASSQGGRGSEKLFF. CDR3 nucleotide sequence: TGTGCCAGCAGCCAAGGCGGGCGGGGCAGTGAAAAACTGTTTTTT.

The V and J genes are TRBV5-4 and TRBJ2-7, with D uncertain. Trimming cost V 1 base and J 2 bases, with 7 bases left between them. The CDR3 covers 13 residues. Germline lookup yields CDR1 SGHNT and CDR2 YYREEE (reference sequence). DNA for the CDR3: TGTGCCAGCAGCTTGTATGGAGCCTACGAGCAGTACTTC. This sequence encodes CASSLYGAYEQYF.

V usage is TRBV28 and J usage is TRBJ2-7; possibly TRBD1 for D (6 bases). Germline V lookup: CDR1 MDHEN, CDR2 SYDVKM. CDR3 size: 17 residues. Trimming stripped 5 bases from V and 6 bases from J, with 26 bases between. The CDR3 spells CASSGLSDSHLGGEQYF. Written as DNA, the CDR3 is TGTGCCAGCAGTGGTTTAAGCGACTCCCATCTAGGGGGCGAGCAGTACTTC. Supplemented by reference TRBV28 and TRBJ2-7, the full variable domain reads DVKVTQSSRYLVKRTGEKVFLECVQDMDHENMFWYRQDPGLGLRLIYFSYDVKMKEKGDIPEGYSVSREKKERFSLILESASTNQTSMYLCASSGLSDSHLGGEQYFGPGTRLTVT.

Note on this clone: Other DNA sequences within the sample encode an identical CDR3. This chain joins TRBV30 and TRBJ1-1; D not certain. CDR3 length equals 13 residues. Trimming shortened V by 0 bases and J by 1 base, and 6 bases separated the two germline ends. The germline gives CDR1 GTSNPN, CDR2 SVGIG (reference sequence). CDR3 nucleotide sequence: TGTGCCTGGAGTGTAGGAGGGAACACTGAAGCTTTCTTT. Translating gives CAWSVGGNTEAFF.

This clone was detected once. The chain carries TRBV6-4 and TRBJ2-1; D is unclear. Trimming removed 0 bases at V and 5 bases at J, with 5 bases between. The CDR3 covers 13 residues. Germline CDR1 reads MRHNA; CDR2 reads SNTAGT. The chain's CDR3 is CASSDSADNEQFF. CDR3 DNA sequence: TGTGCCAGCAGTGACTCGGCTGACAATGAGCAGTTCTTC.

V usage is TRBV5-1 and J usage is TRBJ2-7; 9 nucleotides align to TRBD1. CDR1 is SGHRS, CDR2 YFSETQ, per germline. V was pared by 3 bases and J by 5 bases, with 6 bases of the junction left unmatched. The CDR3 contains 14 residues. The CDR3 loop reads CASSSGTGTNEQYF. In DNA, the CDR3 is TGCGCCAGCAGCTCCGGGACAGGGACCAACGAGCAGTACTTC.

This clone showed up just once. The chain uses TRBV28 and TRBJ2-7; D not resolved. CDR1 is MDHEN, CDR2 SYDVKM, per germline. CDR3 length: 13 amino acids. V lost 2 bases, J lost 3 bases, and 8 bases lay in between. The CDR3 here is CASSLAEIYEQYF. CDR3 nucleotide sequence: TGTGCCAGCAGTTTAGCGGAGATCTACGAGCAGTACTTC.

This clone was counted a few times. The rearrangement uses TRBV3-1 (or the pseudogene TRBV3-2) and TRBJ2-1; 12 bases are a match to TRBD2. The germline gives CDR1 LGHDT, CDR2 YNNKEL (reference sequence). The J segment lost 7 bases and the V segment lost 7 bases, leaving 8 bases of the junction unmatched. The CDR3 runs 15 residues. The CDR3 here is CASTPTSGSHNEQFF. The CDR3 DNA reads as TGTGCCAGCACCCCGACTAGCGGGAGCCATAATGAGCAGTTCTTC.

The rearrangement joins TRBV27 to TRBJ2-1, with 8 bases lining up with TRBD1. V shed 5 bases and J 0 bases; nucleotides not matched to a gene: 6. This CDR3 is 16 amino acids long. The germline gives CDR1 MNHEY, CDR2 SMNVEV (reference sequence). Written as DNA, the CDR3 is TGTGCCAGCAGTCGAGGGGGACAGGTCTCCTACAATGAGCAGTTCTTC. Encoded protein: CASSRGGQVSYNEQFF.

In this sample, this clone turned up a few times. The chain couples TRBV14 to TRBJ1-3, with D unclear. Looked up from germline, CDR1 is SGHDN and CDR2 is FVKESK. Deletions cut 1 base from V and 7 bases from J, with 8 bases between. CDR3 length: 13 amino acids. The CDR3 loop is CASSQGWRNTIYF. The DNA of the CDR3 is TGTGCCAGCAGCCAAGGGTGGAGGAACACCATATATTTT.

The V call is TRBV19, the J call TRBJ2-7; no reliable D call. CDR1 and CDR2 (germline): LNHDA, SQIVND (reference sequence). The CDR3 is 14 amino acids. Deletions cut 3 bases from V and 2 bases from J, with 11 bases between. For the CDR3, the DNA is TGTGCCAGTAGTATCCGGCCTACAGCCTACGAGCAGTACTTC. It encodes CASSIRPTAYEQYF.

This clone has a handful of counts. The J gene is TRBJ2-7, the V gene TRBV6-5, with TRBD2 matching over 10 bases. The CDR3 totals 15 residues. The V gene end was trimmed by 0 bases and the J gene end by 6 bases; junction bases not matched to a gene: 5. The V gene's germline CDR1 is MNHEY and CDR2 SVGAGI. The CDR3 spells CASSYSPAGGVEQYF. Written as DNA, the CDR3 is TGTGCCAGCAGTTACTCACCAGCGGGAGGGGTCGAGCAGTACTTC.

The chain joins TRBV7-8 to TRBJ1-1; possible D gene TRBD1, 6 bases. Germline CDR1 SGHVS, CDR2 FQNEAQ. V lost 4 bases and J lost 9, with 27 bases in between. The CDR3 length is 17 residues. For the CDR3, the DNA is TGTGCCAGCAGCTCGTTATCTGCGTCGGGGGGCGCGAAGAAAGCTTTCTTT. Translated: CASSSLSASGGAKKAFF.

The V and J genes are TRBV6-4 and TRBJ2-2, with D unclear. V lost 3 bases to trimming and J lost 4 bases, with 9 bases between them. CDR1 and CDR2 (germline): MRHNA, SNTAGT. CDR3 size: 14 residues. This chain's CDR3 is CASSEEPGTGELFF. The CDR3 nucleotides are TGTGCCAGCAGTGAGGAACCAGGCACCGGGGAGCTGTTTTTT.

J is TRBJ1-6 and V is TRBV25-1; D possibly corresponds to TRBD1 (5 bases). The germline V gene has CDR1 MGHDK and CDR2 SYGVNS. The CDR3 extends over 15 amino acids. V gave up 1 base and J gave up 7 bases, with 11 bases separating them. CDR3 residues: CASSESQGENSPLHF. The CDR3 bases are TGTGCCAGCAGTGAATCCCAGGGTGAAAATTCACCCCTCCACTTT.

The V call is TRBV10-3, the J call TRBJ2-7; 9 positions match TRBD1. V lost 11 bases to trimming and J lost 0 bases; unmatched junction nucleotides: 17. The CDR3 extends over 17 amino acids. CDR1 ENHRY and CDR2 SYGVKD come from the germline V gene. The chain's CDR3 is CASMGDGQGTFSYEQYF. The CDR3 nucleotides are TGTGCCTCTATGGGGGATGGACAGGGGACCTTCTCCTACGAGCAGTACTTC.

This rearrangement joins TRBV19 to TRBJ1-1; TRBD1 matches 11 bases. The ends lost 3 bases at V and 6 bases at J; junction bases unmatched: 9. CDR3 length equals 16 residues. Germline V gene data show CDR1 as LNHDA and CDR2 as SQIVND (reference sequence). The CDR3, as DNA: TGTGCCAGTAGTATTGGATGGACAGGGGGCTGGGCTGAAGCTTTCTTT. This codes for CASSIGWTGGWAEAFF.

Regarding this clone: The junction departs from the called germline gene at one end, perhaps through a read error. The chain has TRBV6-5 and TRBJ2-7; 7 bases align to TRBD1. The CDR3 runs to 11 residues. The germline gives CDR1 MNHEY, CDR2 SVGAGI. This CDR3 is CASRGDSLYKF. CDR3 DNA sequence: TGTGCCAGCAGAGGGGACAGCTTATATAAGTTC.

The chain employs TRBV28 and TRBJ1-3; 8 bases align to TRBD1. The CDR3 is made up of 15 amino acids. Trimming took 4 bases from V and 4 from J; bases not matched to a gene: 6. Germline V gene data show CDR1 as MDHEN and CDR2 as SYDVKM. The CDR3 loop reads CASSWHRGRGNTIYF. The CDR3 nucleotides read TGTGCCAGCAGTTGGCACAGGGGGAGGGGAAACACCATATATTTT.

The CDR3 region is CAWRIGQGSEKLFF. The CDR3 DNA sequence: TGTGCCTGGAGGATCGGACAGGGGAGTGAAAAACTGTTTTTT. The chain links TRBV30 to TRBJ1-4, with 9 nucleotides matching TRBD1. With V trimmed by 3 bases and J by 7 bases, 6 bases remained unmatched. This CDR3 has 14 amino acids. The V gene's germline CDR1 is GTSNPN and CDR2 SVGIG (reference sequence).

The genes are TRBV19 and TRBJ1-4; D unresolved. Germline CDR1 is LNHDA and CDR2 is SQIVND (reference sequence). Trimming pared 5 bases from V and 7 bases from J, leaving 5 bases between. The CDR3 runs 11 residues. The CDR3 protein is CASSGPEKLFF. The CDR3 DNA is TGTGCCAGTAGTGGGCCTGAAAAACTGTTTTTT.

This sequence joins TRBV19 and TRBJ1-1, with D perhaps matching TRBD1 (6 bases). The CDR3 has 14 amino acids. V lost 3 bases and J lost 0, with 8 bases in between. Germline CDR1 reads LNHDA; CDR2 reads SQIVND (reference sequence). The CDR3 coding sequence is TGTGCCAGTAGTATTGGGGGCATGAACACTGAAGCTTTCTTT. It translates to CASSIGGMNTEAFF.

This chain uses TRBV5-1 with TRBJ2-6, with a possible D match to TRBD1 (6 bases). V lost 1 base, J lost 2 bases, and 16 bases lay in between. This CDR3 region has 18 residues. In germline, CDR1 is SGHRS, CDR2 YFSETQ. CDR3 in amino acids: CASSLSPQGSTGANVLTF. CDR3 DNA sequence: TGCGCCAGCAGCTTGAGCCCACAGGGTAGCACTGGGGCCAACGTCCTGACTTTC.

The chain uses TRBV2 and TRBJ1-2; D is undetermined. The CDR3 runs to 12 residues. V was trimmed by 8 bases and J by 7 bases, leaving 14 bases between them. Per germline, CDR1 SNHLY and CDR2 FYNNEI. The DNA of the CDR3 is TGTGCCAGCGGTAAAGACATCAGTGGCTACACCTTC. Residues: CASGKDISGYTF.

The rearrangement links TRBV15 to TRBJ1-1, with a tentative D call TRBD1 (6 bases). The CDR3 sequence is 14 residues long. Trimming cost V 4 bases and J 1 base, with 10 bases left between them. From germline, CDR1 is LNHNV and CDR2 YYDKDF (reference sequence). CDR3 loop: CATSIGGQNTEAFF. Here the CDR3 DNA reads TGTGCCACCAGCATTGGGGGCCAGAACACTGAAGCTTTCTTT.

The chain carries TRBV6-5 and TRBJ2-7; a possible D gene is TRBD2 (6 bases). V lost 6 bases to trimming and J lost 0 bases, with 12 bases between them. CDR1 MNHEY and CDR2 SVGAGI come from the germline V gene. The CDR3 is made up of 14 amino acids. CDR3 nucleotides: TGTGCCAGCAGGCGGGACCACAGCTCCTACGAGCAGTACTTC. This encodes CASRRDHSSYEQYF.

This chain's CDR3 is CASNPGQMNTEAFF. DNA of the CDR3: TGTGCCAGCAACCCCGGACAGATGAACACTGAAGCTTTCTTT. This chain joins TRBV4-2 and TRBJ1-1; D is possibly TRBD1 (6 bases). The V gene's germline CDR1 is LGHNA and CDR2 YNFKEQ. CDR3 length: 14 amino acids. Trimming removed 7 bases from V and 0 bases from J, with 12 bases in between.

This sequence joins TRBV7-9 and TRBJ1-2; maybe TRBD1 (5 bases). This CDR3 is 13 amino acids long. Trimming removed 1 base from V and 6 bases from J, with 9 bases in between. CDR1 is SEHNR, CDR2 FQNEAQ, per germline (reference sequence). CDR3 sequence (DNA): TGTGCCAGCAGCTTAGAGGCAGGGAATGGCTACACCTTC. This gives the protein CASSLEAGNGYTF. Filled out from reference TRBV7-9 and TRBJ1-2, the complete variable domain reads DTGVSQNPRHKITKRGQNVTFRCDPISEHNRLYWYRQTLGQGPEFLTYFQNEAQLEKSRLLSDRFSAERPKGSFSTLEIQRTEQGDSAMYLCASSLEAGNGYTFGSGTRLTVV.

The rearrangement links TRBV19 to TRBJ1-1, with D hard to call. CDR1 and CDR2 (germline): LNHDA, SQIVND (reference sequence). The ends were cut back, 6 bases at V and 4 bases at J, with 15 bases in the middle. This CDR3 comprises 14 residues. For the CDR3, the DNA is TGTGCCAGTAGCCCGGTTGCGGTTGGCACTGAAGCTTTCTTT. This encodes CASSPVAVGTEAFF.

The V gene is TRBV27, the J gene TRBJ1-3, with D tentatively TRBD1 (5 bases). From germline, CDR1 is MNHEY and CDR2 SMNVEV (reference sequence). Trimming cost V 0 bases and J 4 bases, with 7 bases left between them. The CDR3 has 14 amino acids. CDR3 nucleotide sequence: TGTGCCAGCAGTTTATCTGGGGCCGGAAACACCATATATTTT. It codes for CASSLSGAGNTIYF.